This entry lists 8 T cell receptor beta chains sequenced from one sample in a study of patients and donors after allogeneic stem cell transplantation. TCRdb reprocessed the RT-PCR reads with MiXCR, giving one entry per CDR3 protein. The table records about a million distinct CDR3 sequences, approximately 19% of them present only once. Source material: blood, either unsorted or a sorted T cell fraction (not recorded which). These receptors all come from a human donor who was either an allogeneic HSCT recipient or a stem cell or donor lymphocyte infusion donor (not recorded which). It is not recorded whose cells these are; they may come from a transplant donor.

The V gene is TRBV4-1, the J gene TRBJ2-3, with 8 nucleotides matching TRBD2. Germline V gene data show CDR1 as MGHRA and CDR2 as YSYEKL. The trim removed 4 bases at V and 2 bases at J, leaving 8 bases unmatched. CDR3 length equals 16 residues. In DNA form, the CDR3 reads TGCGCCAGCAGCCTAGGGGTAGCGGGATTCACAGATACGCAGTATTTT. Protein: CASSLGVAGFTDTQYF.

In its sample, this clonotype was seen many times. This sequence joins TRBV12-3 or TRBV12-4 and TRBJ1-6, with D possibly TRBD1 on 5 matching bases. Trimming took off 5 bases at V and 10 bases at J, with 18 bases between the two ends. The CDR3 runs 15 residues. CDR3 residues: CASSAVGGQGSPLHF. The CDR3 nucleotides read TGTGCCAGCAGTGCCGTGGGGGGTCAGGGATCACCCCTCCACTTT.

The CDR3 here is CASIFRDLYNEQFF. For the CDR3, the DNA is TGTGCCAGCATCTTTAGGGACTTATACAATGAGCAGTTCTTC. The rearrangement links TRBV12-3 or TRBV12-4 to TRBJ2-1, with D perhaps matching TRBD2 (6 bases). The CDR3 has 14 residues. The V end lost 7 bases, the J end lost 4 bases, and 14 bases lay between the germline ends.

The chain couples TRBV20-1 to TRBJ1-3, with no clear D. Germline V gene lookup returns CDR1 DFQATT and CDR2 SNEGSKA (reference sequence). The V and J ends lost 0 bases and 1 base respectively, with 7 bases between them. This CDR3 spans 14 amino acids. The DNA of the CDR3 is TGCAGTGCTAGAGATCATGGTTCTGGAAACACCATATATTTT. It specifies CSARDHGSGNTIYF.

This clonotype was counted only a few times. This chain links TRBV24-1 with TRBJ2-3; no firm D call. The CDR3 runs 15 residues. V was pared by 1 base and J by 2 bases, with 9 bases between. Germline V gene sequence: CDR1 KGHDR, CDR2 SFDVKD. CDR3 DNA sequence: TGTGCCACCAGTGATTTAGTAGAGGACACAGATACGCAGTATTTT. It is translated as CATSDLVEDTDTQYF.

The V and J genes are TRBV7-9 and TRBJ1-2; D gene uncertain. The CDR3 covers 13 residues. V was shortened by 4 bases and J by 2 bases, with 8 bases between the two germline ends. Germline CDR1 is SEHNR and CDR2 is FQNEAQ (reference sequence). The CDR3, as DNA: TGTGCCAGCAGCTCACAGCTAAACTATGGCTACACCTTC. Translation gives CASSSQLNYGYTF.

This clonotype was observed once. The CDR3 sequence: CASQPTVSYEQYF. The CDR3 DNA follows: TGCGCCAGCCAGCCCACAGTCTCCTACGAGCAGTACTTC. The J gene is TRBJ2-7, the V gene TRBV4-1; D uncertain. The CDR3 totals 13 residues. Germline V gene sequence: CDR1 MGHRA, CDR2 YSYEKL. V was pared by 8 bases and J by 0 bases, with 11 bases between.

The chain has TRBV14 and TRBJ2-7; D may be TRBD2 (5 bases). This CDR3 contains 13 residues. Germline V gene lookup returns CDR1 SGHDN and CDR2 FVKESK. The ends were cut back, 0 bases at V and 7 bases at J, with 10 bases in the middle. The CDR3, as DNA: TGTGCCAGCAGCCAAGAATGGACGGGGGAGCAGTACTTC. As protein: CASSQEWTGEQYF.